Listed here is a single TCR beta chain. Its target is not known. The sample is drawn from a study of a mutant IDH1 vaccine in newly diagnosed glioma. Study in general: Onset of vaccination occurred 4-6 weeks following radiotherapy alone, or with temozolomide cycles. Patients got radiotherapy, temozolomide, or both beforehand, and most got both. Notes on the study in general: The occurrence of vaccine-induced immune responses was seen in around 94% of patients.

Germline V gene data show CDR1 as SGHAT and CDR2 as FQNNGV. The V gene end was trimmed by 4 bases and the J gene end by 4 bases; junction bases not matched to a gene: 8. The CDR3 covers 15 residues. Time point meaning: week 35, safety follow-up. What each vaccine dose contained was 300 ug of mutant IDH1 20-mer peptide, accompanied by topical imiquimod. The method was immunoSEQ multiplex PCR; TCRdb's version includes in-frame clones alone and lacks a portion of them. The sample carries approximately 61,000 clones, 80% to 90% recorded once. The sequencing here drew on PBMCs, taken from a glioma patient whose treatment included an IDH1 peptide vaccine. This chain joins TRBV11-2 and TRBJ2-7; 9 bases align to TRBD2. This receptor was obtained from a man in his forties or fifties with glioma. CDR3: CASSSLAGEVYEQYF. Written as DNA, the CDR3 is TGTGCCAGCAGCTCCTTAGCGGGGGAGGTGTACGAGCAGTACTTC.